The clone carrying this T cell receptor beta chain occurred many times. The target antigen is unknown. V lost 5 bases and J lost 6; bases outside the gene matches: 13. This CDR3 comprises 16 residues. Germline V gene lookup returns CDR1 MNHEY and CDR2 SMNVEV (reference sequence). Previously described methods and listed TCR primers were employed for the bulk TCR libraries. TCRdb ran MiXCR on the PCR reads and lists one entry per CDR3 protein. The repertoire holds under 650,000 distinct CDR3 sequences, with approximately 20% as singletons. This sample was taken from a study of molecular identifiers for immune sequencing clone quantification. Study-wide points: Whereas clones above 20 RNA copies held under 1% of naive-cell molecules, they held over 99% of effector molecules. Clone sizes that are highly expanded could be underestimated when identical TCR molecules share a barcode.

Sequencing input: naive CD8+ T cells from blood, with Jurkat cell RNA spiked in. The subset here: FACS-sorted CD8+CD4-CCR7+CD45RA+ naive T cells. The V gene is TRBV27, the J gene TRBJ1-5; 7 nucleotides align to TRBD1. The source of this sequence is a human donor in good health. Some libraries in this study had Jurkat cell RNA spiked in. The CDR3 reads CASSNNRGSSGQPQHF. In nucleotides, the CDR3 is TGTGCCAGCAGTAACAACAGGGGTTCCAGTGGTCAGCCCCAGCATTTT.